The rows below give T cell receptor beta chains drawn from one sample of a study of T-cell memory formation after mild COVID-19. TCRdb itself ran the 5' RACE reads through MiXCR, one entry per CDR3 protein. Of some 300,000 distinct CDR3 sequences in the sample, 15% to 20% were seen once. The material sequenced was PBMCs or a T cell subset sorted from them (not recorded which). The origin of the receptors is a man younger than 35 who had mild COVID-19 (a few samples of this study predate the infection). Cell type and time point are not known. Both conserved end residues are part of each CDR3. The D gene is left open where the match is weak. Only part of the rows carry a size: once, few, many, or a class if the clone is expanded.

V gene	clone size	D gene	J gene	CDR3 protein	CDR3 DNA
TRBV7-8	few	NA	TRBJ2-5	CASSLNVEGETQYF	TGTGCCAGCAGCTTAAATGTGGAGGGAGAGACCCAGTACTTC
TRBV5-8	once	NA	TRBJ2-2	CASSQGGINTGELFF	TGTGCCAGCAGCCAAGGGGGGATAAACACCGGGGAGCTGTTTTTT
TRBV30	NA	NA	TRBJ2-7	CAWSVLEGSFEQYF	TGTGCCTGGAGTGTACTTGAGGGATCGTTCGAGCAGTACTTC
TRBV24-1	NA	NA	TRBJ2-3	CATSDFPRTGDTQYF	TGTGCCACCAGTGATTTCCCAAGGACTGGAGATACGCAGTATTTT
TRBV4-2	NA	NA	TRBJ2-1	CATRPGQSYQSYNEQFF	TGTGCCACCCGCCCGGGGCAATCCTACCAGTCCTACAATGAGCAGTTCTTC
TRBV7-9	few	NA	TRBJ1-6	CASSLTWTSRRSPLHF	TGTGCCAGCAGCTTAACTTGGACCAGCCGGCGTTCACCCCTCCACTTT
TRBV5-1	NA	NA	TRBJ2-2	CASSLDLSRMGGELFF	TGCGCCAGCAGCTTGGACTTATCCAGGATGGGCGGGGAGCTGTTTTTT
TRBV7-9	few	NA	TRBJ2-7	CASSWSGPLEQYF	TGTGCCAGCAGCTGGTCGGGACCCCTCGAGCAGTACTTC
TRBV5-1	NA	NA	TRBJ1-2	CASSKKDIYGYTF	TGCGCCAGCAGTAAGAAAGATATCTATGGCTACACCTTC
TRBV7-2	NA	NA	TRBJ2-5	CASSSRLIRETQYF	TGTGCCAGCAGCTCTCGATTAATCAGAGAGACCCAGTACTTC
TRBV4-1	NA	NA	TRBJ1-2	CASSPHGVNYGYTF	TGCGCCAGCAGCCCGCACGGAGTTAACTATGGCTACACCTTC
TRBV10-3	NA	NA	TRBJ1-1	CAPTRQLDTEAFF	TGTGCCCCGACTCGACAGTTAGACACTGAAGCTTTCTTT
TRBV7-2	NA	NA	TRBJ1-2	CASSLDGHGYTF	TGTGCCAGCAGCTTAGACGGTCATGGCTACACCTTC
TRBV5-1	few	NA	TRBJ1-3	CASSTGGNSGNTIYF	TGCGCCAGCAGCACCGGAGGAAACTCTGGAAACACCATATATTTT
TRBV7-2	NA	NA	TRBJ1-2	CASSSGDYGYTF	TGTGCCAGCAGCTCCGGGGACTATGGCTACACCTTC
TRBV20-1	few	TRBD1	TRBJ1-1	CSAFRDRGLNTEAFF	TGCAGTGCTTTCCGGGACAGGGGACTGAACACTGAAGCTTTCTTT
TRBV7-9	few	NA	TRBJ2-7	CASSPEGGREREQYF	TGTGCCAGCAGCCCCGAAGGGGGTCGCGAGAGGGAGCAGTACTTC
TRBV7-2	NA	NA	TRBJ2-4	CASKQGPGGIQYF	TGTGCCAGCAAACAGGGTCCTGGGGGCATTCAGTACTTC
TRBV5-1	NA	NA	TRBJ2-5	CASSLDPAVQETQYF	TGCGCCAGCAGCTTGGACCCGGCGGTCCAAGAGACCCAGTACTTC
TRBV12-3/TRBV12-4	NA	NA	TRBJ1-2	CCVRDFYGYTF	TGCTGCGTGAGGGACTTCTATGGCTACACCTTC
TRBV11-2	NA	NA	TRBJ1-2	CASSLGDVANYGYTF	TGTGCCAGCAGCTTAGGGGACGTAGCTAACTATGGCTACACCTTC
TRBV7-2	few	TRBD2	TRBJ2-3	CASSLGTSGYTDTQYF	TGTGCCAGCAGCTTGGGGACTAGCGGGTACACAGATACGCAGTATTTT
TRBV4-1	few	NA	TRBJ2-2	CASSPKGPGDFGGELFF	TGCGCCAGCAGCCCGAAAGGCCCAGGGGACTTTGGCGGGGAGCTGTTTTTT
TRBV6-6	NA	TRBD1	TRBJ2-3	CASSRYGQGATQYF	TGTGCCAGCAGCCGATATGGACAGGGGGCTACGCAGTATTTT